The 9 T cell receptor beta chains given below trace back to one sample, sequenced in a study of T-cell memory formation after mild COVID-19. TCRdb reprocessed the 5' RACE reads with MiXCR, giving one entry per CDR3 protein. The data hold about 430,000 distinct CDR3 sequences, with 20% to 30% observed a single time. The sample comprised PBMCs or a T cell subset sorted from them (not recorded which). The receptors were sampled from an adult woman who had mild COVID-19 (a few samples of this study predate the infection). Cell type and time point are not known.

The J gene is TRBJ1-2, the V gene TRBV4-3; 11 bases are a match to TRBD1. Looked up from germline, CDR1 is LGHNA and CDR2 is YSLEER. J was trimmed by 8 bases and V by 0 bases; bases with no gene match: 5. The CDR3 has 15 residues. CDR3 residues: CASSQDKDRGLGYTF. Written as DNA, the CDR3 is TGCGCCAGCAGCCAAGATAAGGACAGGGGGCTGGGCTACACCTTC.

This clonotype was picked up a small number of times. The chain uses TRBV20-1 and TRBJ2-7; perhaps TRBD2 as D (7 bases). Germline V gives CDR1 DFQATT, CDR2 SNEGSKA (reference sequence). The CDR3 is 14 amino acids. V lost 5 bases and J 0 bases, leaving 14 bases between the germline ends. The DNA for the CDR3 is TGCAGTGCTCTTAAGGGGGGGAGCTCCTACGAGCAGTACTTC. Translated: CSALKGGSSYEQYF.

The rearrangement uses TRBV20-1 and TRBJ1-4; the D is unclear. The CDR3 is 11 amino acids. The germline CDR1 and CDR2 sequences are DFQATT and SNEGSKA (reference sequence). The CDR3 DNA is TGCACCGCGGGGTTAAATGAAAAACTGTTTTTT. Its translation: CTAGLNEKLFF.

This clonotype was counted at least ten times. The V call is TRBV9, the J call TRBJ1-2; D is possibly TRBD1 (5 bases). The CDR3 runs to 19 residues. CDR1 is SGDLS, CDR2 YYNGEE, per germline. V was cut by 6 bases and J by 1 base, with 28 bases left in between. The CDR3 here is CASTGARDASVDGNYGYTF. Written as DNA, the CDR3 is TGTGCCAGCACCGGGGCCCGGGACGCCTCAGTGGACGGTAACTATGGCTACACCTTC.

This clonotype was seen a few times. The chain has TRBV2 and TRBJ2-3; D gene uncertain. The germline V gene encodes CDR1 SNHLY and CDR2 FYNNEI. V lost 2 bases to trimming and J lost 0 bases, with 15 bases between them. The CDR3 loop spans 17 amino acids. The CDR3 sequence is CASSERFRIPSTDTQYF. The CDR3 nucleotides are TGTGCCAGCAGTGAAAGATTCCGTATTCCTAGCACAGATACGCAGTATTTT. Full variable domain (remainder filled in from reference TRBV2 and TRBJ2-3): EPEVTQTPSHQVTQMGQEVILRCVPISNHLYFYWYRQILGQKVEFLVSFYNNEISEKSEIFDDQFSVERPDGSNFTLKIRSTKLEDSAMYFCASSERFRIPSTDTQYFGPGTRLTVL.

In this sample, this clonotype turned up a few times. The CDR3 region is CANHRDSAFSYEQYF. CDR3 DNA sequence: TGTGCCAATCACCGGGACAGTGCATTCTCCTACGAGCAGTACTTC. This chain connects TRBV12-3 or TRBV12-4 to TRBJ2-7; 7 positions match TRBD1. V shed 10 bases, J shed 0 bases, and the junction held 12 bases outside the gene matches. The CDR3 is 15 residues long.

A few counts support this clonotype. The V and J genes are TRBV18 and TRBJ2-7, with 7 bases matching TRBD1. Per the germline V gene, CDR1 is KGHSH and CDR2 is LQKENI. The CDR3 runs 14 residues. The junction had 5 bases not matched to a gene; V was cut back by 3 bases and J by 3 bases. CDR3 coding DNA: TGTGCCAGCTCACCCGGACAGGTAGACTACGAGCAGTACTTC. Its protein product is CASSPGQVDYEQYF.

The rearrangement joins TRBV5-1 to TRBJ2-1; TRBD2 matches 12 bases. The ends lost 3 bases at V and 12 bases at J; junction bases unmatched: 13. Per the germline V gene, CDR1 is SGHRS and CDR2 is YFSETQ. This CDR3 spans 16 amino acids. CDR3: CASSSTPSGGARGQFF. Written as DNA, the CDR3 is TGCGCCAGCAGCTCGACTCCTAGCGGGGGGGCTAGAGGGCAGTTCTTC.

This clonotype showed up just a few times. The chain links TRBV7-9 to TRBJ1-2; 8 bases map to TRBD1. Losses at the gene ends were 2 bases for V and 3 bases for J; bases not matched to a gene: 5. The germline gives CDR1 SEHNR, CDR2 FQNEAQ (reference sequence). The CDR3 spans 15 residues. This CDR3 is CASSLRDRGDYGYTF. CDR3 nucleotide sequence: TGTGCCAGCAGCTTACGAGACAGGGGAGACTATGGCTACACCTTC.